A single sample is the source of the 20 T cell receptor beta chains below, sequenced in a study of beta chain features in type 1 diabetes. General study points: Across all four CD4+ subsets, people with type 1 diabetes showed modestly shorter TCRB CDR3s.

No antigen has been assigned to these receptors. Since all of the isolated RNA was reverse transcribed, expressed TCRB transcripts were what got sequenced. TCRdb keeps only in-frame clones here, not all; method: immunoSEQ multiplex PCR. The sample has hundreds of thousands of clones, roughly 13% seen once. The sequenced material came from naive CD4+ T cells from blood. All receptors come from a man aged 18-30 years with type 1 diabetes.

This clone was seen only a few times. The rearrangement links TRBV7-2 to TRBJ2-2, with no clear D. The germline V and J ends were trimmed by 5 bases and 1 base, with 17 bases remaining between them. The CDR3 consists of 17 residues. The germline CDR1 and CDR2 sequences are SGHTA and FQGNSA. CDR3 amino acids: CASSASISKLNTGELFF. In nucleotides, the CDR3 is TGTGCCAGCAGCGCCTCTATTAGTAAACTGAACACCGGGGAGCTGTTTTTT.

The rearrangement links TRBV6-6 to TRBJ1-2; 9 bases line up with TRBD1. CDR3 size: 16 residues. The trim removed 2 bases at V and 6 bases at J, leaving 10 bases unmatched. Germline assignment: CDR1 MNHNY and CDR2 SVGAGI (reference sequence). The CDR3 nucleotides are TGTGCCAGCAGTTACCGACAGGGGGATCTGAATAATGGCTACACCTTC. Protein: CASSYRQGDLNNGYTF.

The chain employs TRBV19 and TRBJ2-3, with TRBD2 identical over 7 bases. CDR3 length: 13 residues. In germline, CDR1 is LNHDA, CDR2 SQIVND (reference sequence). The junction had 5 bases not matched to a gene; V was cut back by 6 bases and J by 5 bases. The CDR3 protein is CASRLAAGDTQYF. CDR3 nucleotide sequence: TGTGCCAGTAGGCTAGCGGCCGGAGATACGCAGTATTTT.

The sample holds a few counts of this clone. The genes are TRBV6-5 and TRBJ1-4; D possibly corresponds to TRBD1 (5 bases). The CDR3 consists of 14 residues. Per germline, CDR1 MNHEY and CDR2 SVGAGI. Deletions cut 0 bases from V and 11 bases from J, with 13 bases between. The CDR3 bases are TGTGCCAGCAGTTACTCACTTTTTGGGGGGAAACTGTTTTTT. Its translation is CASSYSLFGGKLFF.

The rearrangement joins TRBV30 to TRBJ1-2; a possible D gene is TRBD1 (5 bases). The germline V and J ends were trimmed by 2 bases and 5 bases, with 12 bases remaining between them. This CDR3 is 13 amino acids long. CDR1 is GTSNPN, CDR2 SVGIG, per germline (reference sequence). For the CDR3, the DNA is TGTGCCTGGAGTCCCGCAGGGAAATATGGCTACACCTTC. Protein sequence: CAWSPAGKYGYTF. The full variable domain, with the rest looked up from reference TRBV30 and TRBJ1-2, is SQTIHQWPATLVQPVGSPLSLECTVEGTSNPNLYWYRQAAGRGLQLLFYSVGIGQISSEVPQNLSASRPQDRQFILSSKKLLLSDSGFYLCAWSPAGKYGYTFGSGTRLTVV.

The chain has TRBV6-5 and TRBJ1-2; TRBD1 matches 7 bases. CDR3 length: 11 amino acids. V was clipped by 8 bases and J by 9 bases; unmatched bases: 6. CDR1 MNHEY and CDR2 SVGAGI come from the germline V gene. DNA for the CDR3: TGTGCCAGCCGCAGGGGGATGAGCTACACCTTC. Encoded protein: CASRRGMSYTF.

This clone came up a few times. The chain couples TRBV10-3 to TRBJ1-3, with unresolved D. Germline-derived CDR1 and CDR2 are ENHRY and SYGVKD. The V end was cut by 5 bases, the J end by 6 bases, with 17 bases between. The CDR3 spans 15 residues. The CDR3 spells CAISSEGPSENTIYF. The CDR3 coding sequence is TGTGCCATCAGTAGCGAAGGGCCATCCGAAAACACCATATATTTT.

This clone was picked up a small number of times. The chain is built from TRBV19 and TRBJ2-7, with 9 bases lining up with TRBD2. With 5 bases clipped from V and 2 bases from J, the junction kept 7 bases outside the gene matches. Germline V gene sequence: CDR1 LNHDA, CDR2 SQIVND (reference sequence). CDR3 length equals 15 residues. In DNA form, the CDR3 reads TGTGCCAGTAGTGGACGATTAGCGGGGGCCTACGAGCAGTACTTC. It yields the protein CASSGRLAGAYEQYF.

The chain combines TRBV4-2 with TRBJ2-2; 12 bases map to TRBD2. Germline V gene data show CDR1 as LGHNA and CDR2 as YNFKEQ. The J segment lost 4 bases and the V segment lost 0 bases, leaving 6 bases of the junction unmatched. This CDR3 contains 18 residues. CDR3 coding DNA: TGTGCCAGCAGCCAAGATCCGGGACTAGCGGGTTTCACCGGGGAGCTGTTTTTT. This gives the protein CASSQDPGLAGFTGELFF.

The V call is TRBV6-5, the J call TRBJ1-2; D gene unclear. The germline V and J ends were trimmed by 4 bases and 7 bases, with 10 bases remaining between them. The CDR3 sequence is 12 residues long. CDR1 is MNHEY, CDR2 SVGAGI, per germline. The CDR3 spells CASSSLRSGYTF. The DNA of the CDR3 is TGTGCCAGCAGTTCCCTCCGCAGTGGCTACACCTTC.

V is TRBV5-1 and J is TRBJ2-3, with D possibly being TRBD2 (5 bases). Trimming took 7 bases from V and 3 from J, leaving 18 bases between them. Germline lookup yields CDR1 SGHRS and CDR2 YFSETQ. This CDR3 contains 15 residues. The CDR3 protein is CASYSGRRRTDTQYF. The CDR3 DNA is TGCGCCAGCTACTCGGGTCGCCGGAGGACAGATACGCAGTATTTT.

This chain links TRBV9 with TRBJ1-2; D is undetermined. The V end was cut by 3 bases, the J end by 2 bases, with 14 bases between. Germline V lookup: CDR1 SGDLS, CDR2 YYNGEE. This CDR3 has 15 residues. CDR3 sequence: CASSAQALDNYGYTF. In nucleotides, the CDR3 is TGTGCCAGCAGCGCTCAGGCGTTGGACAACTATGGCTACACCTTC.

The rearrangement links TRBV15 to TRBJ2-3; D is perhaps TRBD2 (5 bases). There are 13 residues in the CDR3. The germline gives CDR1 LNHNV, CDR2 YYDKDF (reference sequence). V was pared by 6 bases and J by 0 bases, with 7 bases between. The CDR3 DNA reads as TGTGCCACCAGACTAGTCAGCACAGATACGCAGTATTTT. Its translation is CATRLVSTDTQYF.

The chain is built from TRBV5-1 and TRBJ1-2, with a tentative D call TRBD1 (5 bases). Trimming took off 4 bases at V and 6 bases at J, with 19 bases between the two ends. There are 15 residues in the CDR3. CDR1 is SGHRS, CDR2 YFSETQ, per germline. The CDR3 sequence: CASSPAAGLSDGYTF. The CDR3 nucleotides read TGCGCCAGCAGCCCGGCGGCAGGGCTCTCAGATGGCTACACCTTC.

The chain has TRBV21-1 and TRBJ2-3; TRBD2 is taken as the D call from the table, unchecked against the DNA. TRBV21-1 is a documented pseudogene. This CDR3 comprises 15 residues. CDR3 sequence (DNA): TGTGCCAGCAGCCGGCGGGAGATCGGCACAGATACGCAGTATTTT. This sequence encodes CASSRREIGTDTQYF.

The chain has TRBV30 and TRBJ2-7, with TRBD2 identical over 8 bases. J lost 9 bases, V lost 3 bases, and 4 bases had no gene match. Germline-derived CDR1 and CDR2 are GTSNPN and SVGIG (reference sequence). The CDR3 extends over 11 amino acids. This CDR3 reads CAWSGGAGQYF. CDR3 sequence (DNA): TGTGCCTGGAGCGGGGGGGCAGGGCAGTACTTC.

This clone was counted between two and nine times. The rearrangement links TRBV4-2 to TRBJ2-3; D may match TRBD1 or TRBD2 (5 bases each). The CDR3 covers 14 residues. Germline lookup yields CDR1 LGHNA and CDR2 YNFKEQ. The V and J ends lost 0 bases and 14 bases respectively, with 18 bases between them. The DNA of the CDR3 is TGTGCCAGCAGCCAAGATGGGGTGGGACCCCCGCGGTATTTT. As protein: CASSQDGVGPPRYF.

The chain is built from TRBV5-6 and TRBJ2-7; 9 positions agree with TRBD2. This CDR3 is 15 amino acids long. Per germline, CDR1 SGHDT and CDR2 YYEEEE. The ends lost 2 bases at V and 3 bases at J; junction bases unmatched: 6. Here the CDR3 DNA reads TGTGCCAGCAGCTTCTCCGGGACTAGCAACTACGAGCAGTACTTC. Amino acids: CASSFSGTSNYEQYF.

The DNA of the CDR3 is TGTGCCAGCAGCGTAGACAGGGCCTATGGCTACACCTTC. Its protein product is CASSVDRAYGYTF. This chain uses TRBV9 with TRBJ1-2; possibly TRBD1 for D (6 bases). The germline CDR1 and CDR2 sequences are SGDLS and YYNGEE. The CDR3 loop spans 13 amino acids. Trimming pared 0 bases from V and 4 bases from J, leaving 7 bases between.

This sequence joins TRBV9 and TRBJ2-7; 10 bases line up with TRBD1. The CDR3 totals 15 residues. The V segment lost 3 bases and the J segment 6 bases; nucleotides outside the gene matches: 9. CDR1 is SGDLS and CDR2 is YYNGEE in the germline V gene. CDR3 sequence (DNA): TGTGCCAGCAGCGCGAATCCGGGACAGGGGAGCGAGCAGTACTTC. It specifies CASSANPGQGSEQYF.